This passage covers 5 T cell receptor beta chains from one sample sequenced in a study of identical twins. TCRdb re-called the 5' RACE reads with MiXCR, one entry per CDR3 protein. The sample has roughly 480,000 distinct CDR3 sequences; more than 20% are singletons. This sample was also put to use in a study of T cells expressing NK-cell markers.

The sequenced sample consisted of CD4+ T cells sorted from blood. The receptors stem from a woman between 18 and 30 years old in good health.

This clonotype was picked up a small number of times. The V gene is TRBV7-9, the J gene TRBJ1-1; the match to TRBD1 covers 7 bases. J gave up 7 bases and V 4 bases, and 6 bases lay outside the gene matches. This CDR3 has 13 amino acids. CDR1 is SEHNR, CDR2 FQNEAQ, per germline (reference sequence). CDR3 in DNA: TGTGCCAGCAGCTCGGGACAGAGAATTGAAGCTTTCTTT. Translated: CASSSGQRIEAFF. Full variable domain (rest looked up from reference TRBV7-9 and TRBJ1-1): DTGVSQNPRHKITKRGQNVTFRCDPISEHNRLYWYRQTLGQGPEFLTYFQNEAQLEKSRLLSDRFSAERPKGSFSTLEIQRTEQGDSAMYLCASSSGQRIEAFFGQGTRLTVV.

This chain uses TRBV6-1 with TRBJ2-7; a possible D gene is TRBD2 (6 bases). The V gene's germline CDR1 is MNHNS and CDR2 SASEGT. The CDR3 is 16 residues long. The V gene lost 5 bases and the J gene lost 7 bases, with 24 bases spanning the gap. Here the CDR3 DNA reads TGTGCCAGCAGTAGGAGTAGGGGATTAGGTGGGGGGGAGCAGTACTTC. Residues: CASSRSRGLGGGEQYF.

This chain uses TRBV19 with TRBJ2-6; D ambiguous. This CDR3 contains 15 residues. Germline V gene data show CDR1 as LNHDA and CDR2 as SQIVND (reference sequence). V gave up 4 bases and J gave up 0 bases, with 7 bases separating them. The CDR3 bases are TGTGCCAGTAGTAGGGTCCTCTCTGGGGCCAACGTCCTGACTTTC. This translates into CASSRVLSGANVLTF.

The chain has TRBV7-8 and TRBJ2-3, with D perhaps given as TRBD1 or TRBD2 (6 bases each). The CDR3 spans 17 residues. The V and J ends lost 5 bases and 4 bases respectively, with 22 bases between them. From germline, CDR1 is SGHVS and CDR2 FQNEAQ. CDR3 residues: CASSPRGLRGQADTQYF. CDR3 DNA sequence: TGTGCCAGCAGCCCCCGGGGCCTCCGGGGGCAGGCAGATACGCAGTATTTT.

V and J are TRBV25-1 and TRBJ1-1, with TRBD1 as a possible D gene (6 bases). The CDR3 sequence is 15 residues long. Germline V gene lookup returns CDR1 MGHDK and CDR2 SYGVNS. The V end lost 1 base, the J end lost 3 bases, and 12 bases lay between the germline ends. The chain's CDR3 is CASSELGAGDTEAFF. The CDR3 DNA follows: TGTGCCAGCAGTGAATTGGGGGCAGGGGACACTGAAGCTTTCTTT.